Listed below are T cell receptor beta chains from one sample, sequenced in a study of shared clonotypes between healthy human individuals. Data came from immunoSEQ multiplex PCR; TCRdb stores just in-frame clones and leaves some out. The data contain some 700,000 clones, roughly 87% of them singletons. Specimen: memory CD8+ T cells from PBMCs. The receptors here all came from a man between 18 and 35 years old in good health. Some clones in this sample may be carry-over from other donors' samples. CDR3s include the opening cysteine and the closing phenylalanine or tryptophan. Fields, in order: CDR3 protein, V gene, D gene. The D gene is left open where the match is weak.

CDR3: CASSFGASYEQYF
V: TRBV27
D: .

CDR3: CSVEIRTGSEQYF
V: TRBV29-1
D: .

CDR3: CASTPRGMNTEAFF
V: TRBV19
D: .

CDR3: CASSPAAGTIYEQYF
V: TRBV7-2
D: .

CDR3: CASSGTSSYEQYF
V: TRBV25-1
D: .

CDR3: CASSLHWGLALGGLANEQFF
V: TRBV5-5
D: TRBD2

CDR3: CASSLLDRCSNQPQHF
V: TRBV27
D: .

CDR3: CASSRIGTVNEKLFF
V: TRBV4-3
D: TRBD1

CDR3: CSATGTVTYEQYF
V: TRBV29-1
D: TRBD1

CDR3: CASSSSTVLANTGELFF
V: TRBV28
D: .

CDR3: CASSIGLAGFTGELFF
V: TRBV19
D: TRBD2

CDR3: CASSPKTTGWSHNEQFF
V: TRBV4-3
D: .

CDR3: CASSPRTDPTDTQYF
V: TRBV7-8
D: .

CDR3: CASARDPREKLFF
V: TRBV6-6
D: .

CDR3: CAWSVDSLGGEQFF
V: TRBV30
D: .

CDR3: CASSYGGSLAYEQYF
V: TRBV6-5
D: TRBD2

CDR3: CASSERGQGSYEQYF
V: TRBV4-3
D: TRBD1

CDR3: CSVDDRGDYGYTF
V: TRBV29-1
D: TRBD1

CDR3: CASSEGDSATDTQYF
V: TRBV9
D: TRBD1

CDR3: CASSLGQGSYNEQFF
V: TRBV27
D: TRBD1

CDR3: CASSFGGYKITDTQYF
V: TRBV28
D: TRBD2

CDR3: CASSPGGAPSETQYF
V: TRBV7-9
D: TRBD2

CDR3: CASLAGVEQYF
V: TRBV2
D: TRBD2

CDR3: CASSLGQGGLGYTF
V: TRBV9
D: TRBD1